This TCR beta chain was sequenced for a study of T cell responses to AZD1222 COVID-19 vaccine (dated by TCRdb to the early 2020s). Regarding the complete study: AZD1222 recipients with second doses at about 4 weeks or about 12 weeks were pooled, because spike-specific TCR depth and breadth did not differ between schedules. Trial participants were enrolled into age subgroups of 18-55, 56-69 and 70-plus years, which contained approximately 150, 28 and 58 TCR-sequenced participants, respectively. A total of more than 230 trial participants underwent TCR sequencing, of whom approximately 210 received two doses of AZD1222 and about 25 received two doses of the MenACWY control vaccine.

To note about this clone: Its binding antigen is unknown. One junction end does not reproduce the germline sequence, and a read error may be involved.

This specimen's time point label, interpreted: baseline before first vaccination. Vaccinee samples were obtained from the UK trials COV001 and COV002, which included a single-blind randomized controlled phase 2/3 trial of AZD1222 (ChAdOx1 nCoV-19) in healthy adults. For TCRbeta chain sequencing, PBMC samples were collected from trial participants at day 0 and at day 28 after the second dose. What the study reported, not specific to this receptor: Participants were mostly white British and included more females than males, and it was suggested by the authors that clonal diversity may have been underestimated. Conclusions about previously exposed vaccinees are limited, since just five or six AZD1222 recipients were seropositive for SARS-CoV-2 at baseline. Epitopes outside the regions mutated in the B.1.351 and B.1.1.7 variants were reportedly recognized by nearly half of the unique spike-specific TCRs. Because no day 14 peak-response samples were available, the repertoires could be characterized only after the peak T cell response. The vaccine-associated CD4 TCRs covered the entire spike protein, and the dominant responses fell in regions 160-218 and 743-854. In the small 56-69-year group, the increase in depth fell short of significance, most likely because of low power. Spike-specific TCR breadth and depth rose significantly after two AZD1222 doses compared with day 0 and with MenACWY recipients.

The CDR3 regions of human TCRbeta chains were analyzed by immunosequencing. In the paper's pipeline: Repertoire TCRs were checked for matches against a reference library of SARS-CoV-2-specific TCRs that had been generated using the MIRA antigen-specificity platform. Breadth was defined as the fraction of unique TCRs that were SARS-CoV-2-associated, and depth was defined as the fraction of total T cells that were SARS-CoV-2-associated. Using the MIRA data, each spike-specific TCR was mapped to the spike region that the TCR reacts to and placed in a CD4 or CD8 class. Log10-transformed breadth and depth values were compared by one-way ANOVA with Sidak's multiple comparisons tests. TCRdb's version of the immuneACCESS table is confined to in-frame rearrangements and falls short of the full clone set. An unresolved V gene accounts for under half of the shortfall where checked; the remainder is of unknown origin. That table gives V, J and clone size, and the DNA gave D and trimming. The sample table lists 130,000 or so clones, 93% of them with a count of one. The top ten clonotypes cover more than 0.7% of the sample.

The sample here was peripheral blood, taken on day 0 of AZD1222 vaccination. The TCR originated in an adult in good health.

The base sequence is TGCAGTGCGAGAGACAGAGGGCGGCAGTACTTC. Translation gives CSARDRGRQYF. This receptor chain uses TRBV20-1 and TRBJ2-7, with the D call perhaps TRBD1 or TRBD2, each one matching 5 bases. CDR1 and CDR2, per the germline V gene (reference sequence), are DFQATT and SNEGSKA. The CDR3 goes from the cysteine to the phenylalanine over 11 residues. Only CDR3 DNA is held: 33 bases, read in frame from base 1.